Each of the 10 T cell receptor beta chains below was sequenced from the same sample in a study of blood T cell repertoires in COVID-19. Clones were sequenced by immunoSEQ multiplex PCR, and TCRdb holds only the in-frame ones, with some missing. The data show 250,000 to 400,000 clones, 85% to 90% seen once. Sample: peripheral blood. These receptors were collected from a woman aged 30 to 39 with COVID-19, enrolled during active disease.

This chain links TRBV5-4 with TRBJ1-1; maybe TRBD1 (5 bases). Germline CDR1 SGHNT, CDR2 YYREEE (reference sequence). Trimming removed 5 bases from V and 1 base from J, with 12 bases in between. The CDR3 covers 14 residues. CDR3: CASRRKGENTEAFF. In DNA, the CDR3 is TGTGCCAGCAGACGCAAAGGGGAGAACACTGAAGCTTTCTTT.

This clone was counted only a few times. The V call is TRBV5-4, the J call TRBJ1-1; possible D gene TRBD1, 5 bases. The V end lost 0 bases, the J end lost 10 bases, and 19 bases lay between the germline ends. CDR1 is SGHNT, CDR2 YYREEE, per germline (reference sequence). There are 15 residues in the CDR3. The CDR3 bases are TGTGCCAGCAGCTTGGCGTTGACGGGGGTGGAAGGAGCTTTCTTT. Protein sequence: CASSLALTGVEGAFF.

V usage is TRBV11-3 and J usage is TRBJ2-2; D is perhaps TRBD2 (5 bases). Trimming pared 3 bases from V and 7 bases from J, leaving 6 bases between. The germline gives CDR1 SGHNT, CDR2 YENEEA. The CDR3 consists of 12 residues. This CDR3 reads CASSFEGGELFF. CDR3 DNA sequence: TGTGCCAGCAGCTTTGAGGGCGGGGAGCTGTTTTTT.

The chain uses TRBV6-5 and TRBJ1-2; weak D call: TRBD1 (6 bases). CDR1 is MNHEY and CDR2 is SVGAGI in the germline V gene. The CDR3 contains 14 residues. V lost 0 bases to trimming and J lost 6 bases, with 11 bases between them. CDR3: CASSYSRGSDGYTF. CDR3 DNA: TGTGCCAGCAGTTACTCGAGGGGGTCTGATGGCTACACCTTC.

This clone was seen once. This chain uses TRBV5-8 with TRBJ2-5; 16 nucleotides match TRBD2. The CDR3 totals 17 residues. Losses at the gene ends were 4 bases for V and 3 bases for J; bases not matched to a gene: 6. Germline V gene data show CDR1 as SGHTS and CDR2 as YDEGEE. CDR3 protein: CASSPGLAGGREETQYF. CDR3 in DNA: TGTGCCAGCAGCCCGGGACTAGCGGGAGGGCGGGAAGAGACCCAGTACTTC.

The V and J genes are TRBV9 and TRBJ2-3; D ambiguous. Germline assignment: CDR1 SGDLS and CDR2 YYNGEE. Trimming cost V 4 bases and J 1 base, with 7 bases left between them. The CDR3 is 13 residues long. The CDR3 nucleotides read TGTGCCAGCAGCAAGCTAGGCACAGATACGCAGTATTTT. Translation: CASSKLGTDTQYF. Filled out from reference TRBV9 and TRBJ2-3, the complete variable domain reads DSGVTQTPKHLITATGQRVTLRCSPRSGDLSVYWYQQSLDQGLQFLIQYYNGEERAKGNILERFSAQQFPDLHSELNLSSLELGDSALYFCASSKLGTDTQYFGPGTRLTVL.

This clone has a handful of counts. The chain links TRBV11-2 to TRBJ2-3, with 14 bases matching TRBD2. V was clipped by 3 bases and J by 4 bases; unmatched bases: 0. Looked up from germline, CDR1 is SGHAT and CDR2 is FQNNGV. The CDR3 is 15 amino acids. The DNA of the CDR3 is TGTGCCAGCAGCTTGGGACTAGCGGGAGCAGATACGCAGTATTTT. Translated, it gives CASSLGLAGADTQYF.

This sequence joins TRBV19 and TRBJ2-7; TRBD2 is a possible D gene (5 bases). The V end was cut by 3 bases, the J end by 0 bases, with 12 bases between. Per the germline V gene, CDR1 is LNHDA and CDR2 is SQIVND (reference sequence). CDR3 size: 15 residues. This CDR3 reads CASSIVSDTSYEQYF. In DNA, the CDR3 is TGTGCCAGTAGTATCGTTAGCGATACCTCCTACGAGCAGTACTTC.

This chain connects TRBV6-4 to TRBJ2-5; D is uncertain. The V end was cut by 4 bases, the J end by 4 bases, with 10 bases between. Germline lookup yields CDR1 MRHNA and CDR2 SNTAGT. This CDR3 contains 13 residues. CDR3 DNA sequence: TGTGCCAGCAGTGGAAACCGAGGAGAGACCCAGTACTTC. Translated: CASSGNRGETQYF.

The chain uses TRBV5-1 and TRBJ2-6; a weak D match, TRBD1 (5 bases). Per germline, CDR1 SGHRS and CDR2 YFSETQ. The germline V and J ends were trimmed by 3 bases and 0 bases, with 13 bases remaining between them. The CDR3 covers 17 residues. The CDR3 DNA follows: TGCGCCAGCAGCTCAGGGCTGGCGAACTCTGGGGCCAACGTCCTGACTTTC. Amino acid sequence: CASSSGLANSGANVLTF.